Below are 22 T cell receptor beta chains sequenced from a single sample in a study of siplizumab effects on memory and regulatory T cells. Measured with immunoSEQ multiplex PCR; TCRdb has only the in-frame clones, and not every one. The sample records roughly 120,000 clones, roughly 90% being singletons. The specimen was CD4+ T cells sorted from blood. Receptors originate from a human donor in good health.

The chain couples TRBV19 to TRBJ1-5; a possible D gene is TRBD1 (5 bases). Germline V gene lookup returns CDR1 LNHDA and CDR2 SQIVND (reference sequence). The CDR3 length is 15 residues. V gave up 7 bases and J gave up 4 bases, with 17 bases separating them. The CDR3 protein is CASKGVGFANQPQHF. The CDR3 nucleotides are TGTGCCAGTAAAGGGGTCGGGTTTGCAAATCAGCCCCAGCATTTT.

V gene TRBV2 combines with J gene TRBJ2-7, with D possibly being TRBD1 (6 bases). The length of the CDR3 is 13 residues. CDR1 SNHLY and CDR2 FYNNEI come from the germline V gene. V shed 11 bases and J shed 4 bases, with 18 bases lying between them. The CDR3 DNA reads TGTGCCGTATACCGGGACACTACGTACGAGCAGTACTTC. Protein sequence: CAVYRDTTYEQYF.

The gene calls are TRBV15 and TRBJ2-1; 10 bases fit TRBD2. The CDR3 covers 15 residues. Looked up from germline, CDR1 is LNHNV and CDR2 is YYDKDF (reference sequence). V was clipped by 1 base and J by 4 bases; unmatched bases: 1. The CDR3 reads CATSRVLAGYNEQFF. In DNA, the CDR3 is TGTGCCACCAGCAGAGTACTAGCGGGGTACAATGAGCAGTTCTTC.

V gene TRBV5-1 combines with J gene TRBJ2-7, with D perhaps matching TRBD2 (6 bases). Germline CDR1 reads SGHRS; CDR2 reads YFSETQ. V lost 0 bases and J 0 bases, leaving 10 bases between the germline ends. The CDR3 has 15 residues. The CDR3 spells CASSLVSGPSYEQYF. As DNA, the CDR3 is TGCGCCAGCAGCTTGGTAAGCGGGCCCTCCTACGAGCAGTACTTC.

The chain uses TRBV4-2 and TRBJ2-3; maybe TRBD1 (6 bases). The germline CDR1 and CDR2 sequences are LGHNA and YNFKEQ. The CDR3 has 16 residues. Trimming took off 5 bases at V and 3 bases at J, with 18 bases between the two ends. CDR3 amino acids: CASSLTGYLRTDTQYF. The CDR3 DNA reads TGTGCCAGCAGCTTAACAGGGTATCTCAGAACAGATACGCAGTATTTT.

This clone was counted only a few times. The rearrangement links TRBV7-6 to TRBJ1-2; D may be TRBD1 (6 bases). The germline V and J ends were trimmed by 4 bases and 3 bases, with 15 bases remaining between them. Germline CDR1 and CDR2: SGHVS and FNYEAQ. The CDR3 totals 15 residues. CDR3 in amino acids: CASSSLPGQDYGYTF. As DNA, the CDR3 is TGTGCCAGCAGCTCTCTGCCGGGACAAGACTATGGCTACACCTTC. The full variable domain, rest sourced from reference TRBV7-6 and TRBJ1-2, is GAGVSQSPRYKVTKRGQDVALRCDPISGHVSLYWYRQALGQGPEFLTYFNYEAQQDKSGLPNDRFSAERPEGSISTLTIQRTEQRDSAMYRCASSSLPGQDYGYTFGSGTRLTVV.

This sequence joins TRBV5-4 and TRBJ1-2; 7 nucleotides agree with TRBD1. This CDR3 contains 14 residues. In germline, CDR1 is SGHNT, CDR2 YYREEE (reference sequence). V trimming: 4 bases; J trimming: 8 bases; junction bases outside the gene matches: 11. CDR3 DNA sequence: TGTGCCAGCAGCAGGGAGGGGGCAGGAGCAGGCTACACCTTC. It translates to CASSREGAGAGYTF. The full variable domain, in which reference TRBV5-4 and TRBJ1-2 provide the parts outside the CDR3, is ETGVTQSPTHLIKTRGQQVTLRCSSQSGHNTVSWYQQALGQGPQFIFQYYREEENGRGNFPPRFSGLQFPNYSSELNVNALELDDSALYLCASSREGAGAGYTFGSGTRLTVV.

This chain joins TRBV29-1 and TRBJ1-2; 10 bases align to TRBD1. This CDR3 is built from 13 residues. V dropped 2 bases and J dropped 7; count of bases not matched to a gene: 4. CDR1 is SQVTM and CDR2 is ANQGSEA in the germline V gene. CDR3 coding DNA: TGCAGCGTTGAACCGACAGGGGGCGGTGGCTACACCTTC. Protein sequence: CSVEPTGGGGYTF.

The CDR3 protein is CASSPTGALYEQYF. The CDR3 bases are TGTGCCAGCAGCCCGACAGGGGCCCTCTACGAGCAGTACTTC. The genes are TRBV6-6 and TRBJ2-7; 8 nucleotides agree with TRBD1. The J segment lost 3 bases and the V segment lost 6 bases, leaving 7 bases of the junction unmatched. This CDR3 region has 14 residues. Looked up from germline, CDR1 is MNHNY and CDR2 is SVGAGI (reference sequence).

The CDR3 coding sequence is TGTGCCAGCAGTGAAGGAAGGGGGCCCCTCCAGCCCCAGCATTTT. The encoded protein is CASSEGRGPLQPQHF. This chain links TRBV2 with TRBJ1-5; 7 nucleotides line up with TRBD1. Per germline, CDR1 SNHLY and CDR2 FYNNEI. The CDR3 has 15 amino acids. The V and J ends lost 1 base and 7 bases, in that order; junction bases with no gene match: 7. Variable domain in full (rest from reference TRBV2 and TRBJ1-5): EPEVTQTPSHQVTQMGQEVILRCVPISNHLYFYWYRQILGQKVEFLVSFYNNEISEKSEIFDDQFSVERPDGSNFTLKIRSTKLEDSAMYFCASSEGRGPLQPQHFGDGTRLSIL.

The chain uses TRBV7-2 and TRBJ1-5; D gene uncertain. Trimming cost V 5 bases and J 4 bases, with 9 bases left between them. Looked up from germline, CDR1 is SGHTA and CDR2 is FQGNSA. The CDR3 runs 13 residues. The CDR3 sequence: CASSLQDNQPQHF. CDR3 sequence (DNA): TGTGCCAGCAGCCTACAAGATAATCAGCCCCAGCATTTT.

CDR3 in DNA: TGTGCCAGCAGCTTGGTAACAGGGGCGCTCAATCAGCCCCAGCATTTT. Its protein product is CASSLVTGALNQPQHF. The rearrangement links TRBV5-6 to TRBJ1-5; 7 bases fit TRBD1. Losses at the gene ends were 0 bases for V and 3 bases for J; bases not matched to a gene: 6. The CDR3 sequence is 16 residues long. Germline assignment: CDR1 SGHDT and CDR2 YYEEEE.

The chain recombines TRBV7-8 with TRBJ2-5, with 11 bases lining up with TRBD2. Germline V gene data show CDR1 as SGHVS and CDR2 as FQNEAQ. V lost 2 bases to trimming and J lost 2 bases; unmatched junction nucleotides: 7. The CDR3 runs to 17 residues. The DNA of the CDR3 is TGTGCCAGCAGCTTAAATCTAGCGGGAGGTATTCAAGAGACCCAGTACTTC. This gives the protein CASSLNLAGGIQETQYF.

The chain has TRBV19 and TRBJ2-5, with 8 nucleotides matching TRBD1. Germline V gene data show CDR1 as LNHDA and CDR2 as SQIVND (reference sequence). Trimming took 4 bases from V and 4 from J; bases not matched to a gene: 8. This CDR3 spans 15 amino acids. The CDR3 DNA sequence: TGTGCCAGTAGTAACGAAGGACAGGGAGGAGAGACCCAGTACTTC. This codes for CASSNEGQGGETQYF. Together with reference TRBV19 and TRBJ2-5, the CDR3 gives the full variable domain: DGGITQSPKYLFRKEGQNVTLSCEQNLNHDAMYWYRQDPGQGLRLIYYSQIVNDFQKGDIAEGYSVSREKKESFPLTVTSAQKNPTAFYLCASSNEGQGGETQYFGPGTRLLVL.

V usage is TRBV2 and J usage is TRBJ2-3; D gene uncertain. CDR3 length equals 13 residues. Trimming removed 7 bases from V and 3 bases from J, with 11 bases in between. The germline V gene has CDR1 SNHLY and CDR2 FYNNEI. CDR3 sequence (DNA): TGTGCCAGCAAGCCTACCTTTACAGATACGCAGTATTTT. Encoded protein: CASKPTFTDTQYF.

The rearrangement uses TRBV2 and TRBJ2-5; D is unresolved. Germline V lookup: CDR1 SNHLY, CDR2 FYNNEI. The CDR3 has 16 amino acids. V lost 4 bases, J lost 0 bases, and 15 bases lay in between. CDR3 coding DNA: TGTGCCAGCAGTGGATACACACCGACCCACCAAGAGACCCAGTACTTC. It translates to CASSGYTPTHQETQYF.

This clone was recorded a few times. The J gene is TRBJ1-5, the V gene TRBV2; no definite D call. The CDR3 loop spans 14 amino acids. V lost 1 base, J lost 6 bases, and 10 bases lay in between. Germline CDR1 is SNHLY and CDR2 is FYNNEI. CDR3 DNA: TGTGCCAGCAGTGAAGGTGTTCGGGGTCAGCCCCAGCATTTT. Protein product: CASSEGVRGQPQHF.

The V gene is TRBV15, the J gene TRBJ2-5, with 7 bases identical to TRBD2. V lost 4 bases to trimming and J lost 5 bases; unmatched junction nucleotides: 7. Germline V lookup: CDR1 LNHNV, CDR2 YYDKDF (reference sequence). The CDR3 covers 14 residues. CDR3 nucleotides: TGTGCCACCAGCAACCCGGGGGGATGGGAGACCCAGTACTTC. Its translation is CATSNPGGWETQYF.

This rearrangement joins TRBV2 to TRBJ1-2, with TRBD1 as a possible D gene (6 bases). Trimming stripped 7 bases from V and 4 bases from J, with 16 bases between. Germline V gene sequence: CDR1 SNHLY, CDR2 FYNNEI. The length of the CDR3 is 14 residues. In DNA form, the CDR3 reads TGTGCCAGCAAGAGGTTAAGGGGGACCTATGGCTACACCTTC. Translating gives CASKRLRGTYGYTF. The full variable domain, with the rest looked up from reference TRBV2 and TRBJ1-2, is EPEVTQTPSHQVTQMGQEVILRCVPISNHLYFYWYRQILGQKVEFLVSFYNNEISEKSEIFDDQFSVERPDGSNFTLKIRSTKLEDSAMYFCASKRLRGTYGYTFGSGTRLTVV.

For this clone: Distinct nucleotide sequences in the sample also encode this CDR3. The chain couples TRBV18 to TRBJ2-7; no clear D gene. CDR1 is KGHSH, CDR2 LQKENI, per germline. Trimming took 3 bases from V and 0 from J, leaving 6 bases between them. The CDR3 consists of 13 residues. In DNA form, the CDR3 reads TGTGCCAGCTCACCGGGGTCCTCCTACGAGCAGTACTTC. Translating gives CASSPGSSYEQYF.

The chain uses TRBV6-6 and TRBJ2-7; 10 bases map to TRBD2. This CDR3 has 14 amino acids. The V and J ends lost 6 bases and 6 bases, in that order; junction bases with no gene match: 8. Germline V lookup: CDR1 MNHNY, CDR2 SVGAGI (reference sequence). The CDR3 sequence is CASRLAGGGLEQYF. DNA of the CDR3: TGTGCCAGCAGGTTAGCGGGAGGTGGGCTCGAGCAGTACTTC.

The chain couples TRBV19 to TRBJ1-1; perhaps TRBD1 as D (6 bases). Between the trimmed V and J ends, which lost 0 bases and 1 base, there was a span of 15 bases. Germline V gene data show CDR1 as LNHDA and CDR2 as SQIVND (reference sequence). The CDR3 has 17 amino acids. CDR3 region: CASSIDPSGVANTEAFF. CDR3 bases: TGTGCCAGTAGTATAGATCCGTCAGGGGTTGCGAACACTGAAGCTTTCTTT.